What follows are 2 T cell receptor beta chains derived from one specimen sequenced in a study of human T cells and chemical hapten exposure (dated by TCRdb to the early 2020s). Library preparation was by 5' RACE. The sequencing machine was an Illumina MiSeq. TCRdb reprocessed the public reads (quality trimming at Q25 with fastp, clone calling with MiXCR) and kept in-frame beta chains. Rows are unified per CDR3 protein, each entry keeping the most common DNA and genes. This sample gives about 140,000 distinct CDR3 sequences in total; 3.5% to 5% of them show up just once. In total, the top ten clones hold over 1.1% of the sample. Total RNA was extracted from unfractionated whole blood that had been collected in Tempus Blood RNA tubes. All receptors come from a female donor in good health.

Ten or more counts support this clonotype. This rearrangement joins TRBV5-6 to TRBJ1-5; D call uncertain. CDR3 length: 15 residues. Between the trimmed V and J ends, which lost 4 bases and 5 bases, there was a span of 16 bases. Germline values: CDR1 SGHDT, CDR2 YYEEEE. The CDR3 protein is CASSTRTKGHQPQHF. In DNA, the CDR3 is TGTGCCAGCAGCACGAGGACGAAAGGACATCAGCCCCAGCATTTT. The whole variable domain, filled in from reference TRBV5-6 and TRBJ1-5, reads DAGVTQSPTHLIKTRGQQVTLRCSPKSGHDTVSWYQQALGQGPQFIFQYYEEEERQRGNFPDRFSGHQFPNYSSELNVNALLLGDSALYLCASSTRTKGHQPQHFGDGTRLSIL.

This clonotype was seen a few times. V is TRBV12-3 or TRBV12-4 and J is TRBJ2-3; TRBD2 agrees at 7 bases. The CDR3 contains 14 residues. V was clipped by 2 bases and J by 6 bases; unmatched bases: 5. The CDR3 loop reads CASSLSGLEDTQYF. The CDR3 region has the DNA TGTGCCAGCAGTTTAAGCGGACTAGAGGATACGCAGTATTTT.